The present TCR beta chain was sequenced within a study of T cell repertoires in cytomegalovirus infection. MiXCR, applied by TCRdb to the reads, yields one record per CDR3 protein. In the table there are about 400,000 distinct CDR3 sequences, roughly 34% of which are singletons. General study points: In two of eight donors, the top clonotype was HLA-C-restricted CMV-specific.

A note on this clonotype: As yet, its antigen is unknown.

Germline CDR1 reads SGHAT; CDR2 reads FQNNGV. Losses at the gene ends were 5 bases for V and 0 bases for J; bases not matched to a gene: 5. CDR3 length: 15 residues. The TCR was taken from a human donor in good health (CMV status not recorded). Some clones in this sample may be carry-over from other donors' samples. The chain is built from TRBV11-2 and TRBJ2-3; 7 nucleotides agree with TRBD2. Here the sequenced sample was cultured PBMCs, taken from culture after CMV antigen stimulation. The CDR3 DNA follows: TGTGCCAGCAGCAGAGAAGCGGGAAGCACAGATACGCAGTATTTT. It yields the protein CASSREAGSTDTQYF. Full variable domain (rest looked up from reference TRBV11-2 and TRBJ2-3): EAGVAQSPRYKIIEKRQSVAFWCNPISGHATLYWYQQILGQGPKLLIQFQNNGVVDDSQLPKDRFSAERLKGVDSTLKIQPAKLEDSAVYLCASSREAGSTDTQYFGPGTRLTVL.